These T cell receptor beta chains were read from a single sample in a study of OX40 agonist ivuxolimab in advanced cancers. TCRdb keeps only in-frame clones here, not all; method: immunoSEQ multiplex PCR. The table shows approximately 15,000 clones, with roughly 77% occurring only once. The sequencing used CD4+ or CD8+ T cells sorted from blood, collected in a trial of the OX40 agonist ivuxolimab. The receptors come from an adult with an advanced solid tumor such as melanoma, head and neck, liver or kidney cancer. The CDR3 runs from the conserved cysteine through the conserved F or W. D genes are given only for firm matches. A row's size may be missing; if present it is once, few, many or a size class.

clone size	D gene	V gene	J gene	CDR3 DNA	CDR3 protein
few	TRBD2	TRBV6-1	TRBJ2-1	TGTGCCAGCAGTGAAGTGTGGACTAGCGGGACCAATGAGCAGTTCTTC	CASSEVWTSGTNEQFF
-	TRBD1	TRBV30	TRBJ1-5	TGTGCCTGGAGTGTACCCTTTGGGACAGTGCAGCCCCAGCATTTT	CAWSVPFGTVQPQHF
-	TRBD1	TRBV7-2	TRBJ2-1	TGTGCCAGCAGCACCACGGTAGGACAGGGCAATGAGCAGTTCTTC	CASSTTVGQGNEQFF
-	-	TRBV29-1	TRBJ2-2	TGCAGCGTTGAGGCAGCGCGAGGCACCGGGGAGCTGTTTTTT	CSVEAARGTGELFF
-	TRBD2	TRBV6-5	TRBJ2-3	TGTGCCAGCAGCCTGCGGGGGGTGGATACGCAGTATTTT	CASSLRGVDTQYF
-	-	TRBV19	TRBJ1-1	TGTGCCAGTAGTACGGGGATTCACACTGAAGCTTTCTTT	CASSTGIHTEAFF
-	TRBD1	TRBV6-1	TRBJ2-7	TGTGCCAGCAGCGAGACAGGGTTCGAGCAGTACTTC	CASSETGFEQYF
-	TRBD1	TRBV2	TRBJ1-3	TGTGCCAGCAGTTTCGGGACAGACTCTGGAAACACCATATATTTT	CASSFGTDSGNTIYF
once	TRBD1	TRBV7-7	TRBJ2-7	TGTGCCAGCAGCCTCAAGGGACAGGGCTACCACGAGCAGTACTTC	CASSLKGQGYHEQYF
-	-	TRBV19	TRBJ1-2	TGTGCCAGTAGTCTATTGGGTCTTGAGTATGGCTACACCTTC	CASSLLGLEYGYTF
-	TRBD1	TRBV29-1	TRBJ2-5	TGCAGCGTGCCGACAGGGAACTTACAAGAGACCCAGTACTTC	CSVPTGNLQETQYF
-	TRBD2	TRBV27	TRBJ2-7	TGTGCCAGCCCGGGGACTAGCGGGACATTCTCTTTTCGCGAGCAGTACTTC	CASPGTSGTFSFREQYF
-	-	TRBV27	TRBJ2-7	TGTGCCAGCAGTCTTTCGCAGAATTACGAGCAGTACTTC	CASSLSQNYEQYF
-	TRBD2	TRBV11-3	TRBJ2-7	TGTGCCAGCAGCTTAGACTTCAAGCGGGAGCACGACGAGCAGTACTTC	CASSLDFKREHDEQYF
-	-	TRBV7-9	TRBJ2-6	TGTGCCAGCAGCTCAGTGAGGGGGGCTGGGGCCAACGTCCTGACTTTC	CASSSVRGAGANVLTF
-	TRBD1	TRBV15	TRBJ1-2	TGTGCCACCAGCGGGACAGGGTCTAACTATGGCTACACCTTC	CATSGTGSNYGYTF
few	TRBD1	TRBV7-3	TRBJ2-1	TGTGCCAGCAGCGAACAAGGGGGCGATGAGCAGTTCTTC	CASSEQGGDEQFF
-	TRBD1	TRBV7-9	TRBJ1-2	TGTGCCAGCAGCTTAGGCAGGGGGAGTTACTATGGCTACACCTTC	CASSLGRGSYYGYTF
-	-	TRBV7-8	TRBJ2-7	TGTGCCAGCAGCTTGGGGGACGGTACCTACGAGCAGTACTTC	CASSLGDGTYEQYF
-	-	TRBV5-6	TRBJ1-6	TGTGCCAGCAGCTTGACTGGGATTTTCTCACCCCTCCACTTT	CASSLTGIFSPLHF
-	TRBD2	TRBV7-2	TRBJ2-7	TGTGCCAGCAGTTCCGGACTAGGTGCCTACGAGCAGTACTTC	CASSSGLGAYEQYF
-	TRBD2	TRBV7-9	TRBJ2-7	TGTGCCAGCAGCCCAATCGTCGCTAGCGGGAAGCAGTACTTC	CASSPIVASGKQYF
-	TRBD2	TRBV5-1	TRBJ2-2	TGCGCCAGCAGCTTCCTGGGACTAGCGGGAGTGAACGATGTGGGCGGGGAGCTGTTTTTT	CASSFLGLAGVNDVGGELFF
once	-	TRBV4-1	TRBJ2-1	TGCGCCAGCAGCCTCAACCCGGGAACCGTAAATGAGCAGTTCTTC	CASSLNPGTVNEQFF
-	-	TRBV5-1	TRBJ2-5	TGCGCCAGCAATCTAGGGGGATCCCAAGAGACCCAGTACTTC	CASNLGGSQETQYF
-	TRBD1	TRBV25-1	TRBJ2-7	TGTGCCAGCAGTGGGACAGGGGTAGTTTACGAGCAGTACTTC	CASSGTGVVYEQYF